These 17 T cell receptor beta chains were all obtained from the same sample, sequenced in a study of T cell responses to AZD1222 COVID-19 vaccine. Profiling relied on immunoSEQ multiplex PCR, and the TCRdb table lists in-frame clones only, not all of them. The data show under 200,000 clones, with 88% seen just once and roughly 5.5% held by the top ten. The material was peripheral blood, obtained on day 0 of AZD1222 vaccination. The receptors were gathered from an adult in good health.

J is TRBJ2-1 and V is TRBV7-8, with 13 bases that match TRBD2. Germline CDR1 is SGHVS and CDR2 is FQNEAQ. The V and J ends lost 8 bases and 1 base, in that order; junction bases with no gene match: 11. The CDR3 runs to 18 residues. CDR3 region: CASARTSGGGGSYNEQFF. CDR3 bases: TGTGCCAGCGCGAGGACTAGCGGGGGCGGGGGATCCTACAATGAGCAGTTCTTC.

The chain has TRBV2 and TRBJ2-1; D unresolved. The V gene's germline CDR1 is SNHLY and CDR2 FYNNEI. This CDR3 comprises 16 residues. The V and J ends lost 3 bases and 2 bases respectively, with 14 bases between them. For the CDR3, the DNA is TGTGCCAGCAGTGATACATACGGCCTCACCTACAATGAGCAGTTCTTC. Protein sequence: CASSDTYGLTYNEQFF.

This rearrangement joins TRBV3-1 (or the pseudogene TRBV3-2) to TRBJ1-4, with D possibly TRBD1 on 6 matching bases. There are 14 residues in the CDR3. V was pared by 6 bases and J by 6 bases, with 14 bases between. Germline V lookup: CDR1 LGHDT, CDR2 YNNKEL (reference sequence). As DNA, the CDR3 is TGTGCCAGCAGTTTACAGGGATCGGATGAAAAACTGTTTTTT. Translated, it gives CASSLQGSDEKLFF.

The chain couples TRBV28 to TRBJ1-6; 7 nucleotides align to TRBD1. V was clipped by 6 bases and J by 8 bases; unmatched bases: 4. Germline V lookup: CDR1 MDHEN, CDR2 SYDVKM. This CDR3 contains 13 residues. The CDR3 spells CASSTGDYSPLHF. The CDR3 nucleotides read TGTGCCAGCAGCACAGGGGATTATTCACCCCTCCACTTT.

The chain recombines TRBV7-3 with TRBJ2-1, with TRBD2 matching over 13 bases. The germline CDR1 and CDR2 sequences are SGHTA and FQGTGA. Trimming removed 5 bases from V and 9 bases from J; junction bases left unmatched: 4. The length of the CDR3 is 14 residues. The CDR3 coding sequence is TGTGCCAGCAGCCTACTAGCGGGGGGGCTTGAGCAGTTCTTC. This encodes CASSLLAGGLEQFF.

In this sample, this clone turned up once. CDR3 region: CASSYGHMPTDTQYF. In DNA form, the CDR3 reads TGTGCCAGCAGCTATGGACACATGCCCACAGATACGCAGTATTTT. The rearrangement links TRBV7-9 to TRBJ2-3; D is perhaps TRBD1 (5 bases). The V and J ends lost 4 bases and 2 bases respectively, with 13 bases between them. Germline V lookup: CDR1 SEHNR, CDR2 FQNEAQ (reference sequence). This CDR3 comprises 15 residues.

This chain uses TRBV5-8 with TRBJ2-3, with D unclear. The CDR3 covers 15 residues. The ends were cut back, 4 bases at V and 2 bases at J, with 14 bases in the middle. CDR1 and CDR2 from the germline V gene are SGHTS and YDEGEE. CDR3 in amino acids: CASSRSNHATDTQYF. The CDR3 coding sequence is TGTGCCAGCAGCCGTTCTAACCATGCCACAGATACGCAGTATTTT.

The V call is TRBV11-1, the J call TRBJ1-6; D gene ambiguous. Trimming pared 3 bases from V and 6 bases from J, leaving 12 bases between. Germline V CDR1 and CDR2: SGHAT, FQDESV (reference sequence). The CDR3 contains 15 residues. The CDR3 spells CASSFVRQTNSPLHF. As DNA, the CDR3 is TGTGCCAGCAGCTTTGTTCGCCAGACTAATTCACCCCTCCACTTT.

The chain links TRBV4-2 to TRBJ2-2; D is undetermined. The CDR3 is made up of 13 amino acids. From germline, CDR1 is LGHNA and CDR2 YNFKEQ. V was clipped by 1 base and J by 5 bases, with 5 bases between them. For the CDR3, the DNA is TGTGCCAGCAGCCAAGGCATAACCGGGGAGCTGTTTTTT. This codes for CASSQGITGELFF.

The genes are TRBV7-9 and TRBJ1-2; TRBD1 aligns across 8 bases. Looked up from germline, CDR1 is SEHNR and CDR2 is FQNEAQ (reference sequence). The CDR3 consists of 13 residues. V shed 3 bases, J shed 8 bases, and the junction held 5 bases outside the gene matches. For the CDR3, the DNA is TGTGCCAGCAGCTTGACAGGGGACCGGGGCTACACCTTC. This sequence encodes CASSLTGDRGYTF.

The chain combines TRBV7-9 with TRBJ1-2; D might be TRBD1 (6 bases). The CDR3 totals 16 residues. Trimming removed 5 bases from V and 5 bases from J, with 21 bases in between. The germline gives CDR1 SEHNR, CDR2 FQNEAQ (reference sequence). The CDR3 coding sequence is TGTGCCAGCAGCCCCCCCCGGACAGCCAACCTGTATGGCTACACCTTC. Translating gives CASSPPRTANLYGYTF.

This clone appeared a single time. The V call is TRBV5-1, the J call TRBJ2-7; D call uncertain. The CDR3 runs 16 residues. V was shortened by 1 base and J by 0 bases, with 14 bases between the two germline ends. Germline CDR1 reads SGHRS; CDR2 reads YFSETQ. The DNA of the CDR3 is TGCGCCAGCAGCTTGTCTTCCTTTAGGAGCTCCTACGAGCAGTACTTC. This encodes CASSLSSFRSSYEQYF.

The chain uses TRBV28 and TRBJ1-6; D uncertain. CDR3 length: 14 amino acids. With 7 bases removed from V and 6 bases from J, the gap between germline ends came to 13 bases. Germline V CDR1 and CDR2: MDHEN, SYDVKM. DNA for the CDR3: TGTGCCAGCACCGCTAATGTGGGTAATTCACCCCTCCACTTT. Protein product: CASTANVGNSPLHF.

V usage is TRBV24-1 and J usage is TRBJ1-2; D is unclear. CDR3 size: 15 residues. Germline V gene sequence: CDR1 KGHDR, CDR2 SFDVKD. V was cut by 4 bases and J by 0 bases, with 11 bases left in between. In DNA, the CDR3 is TGTGCCACCAGTGACGCCTCGACCCCTAACTATGGCTACACCTTC. Translating gives CATSDASTPNYGYTF.

This chain joins TRBV28 and TRBJ1-2; 7 positions agree with TRBD1. J lost 8 bases, V lost 7 bases, and 13 bases had no gene match. This CDR3 is 14 amino acids long. CDR1 is MDHEN and CDR2 is SYDVKM in the germline V gene. The chain's CDR3 is CASTEGAGARGYTF. The CDR3 DNA is TGTGCCAGCACTGAGGGGGCAGGGGCCCGAGGCTACACCTTC.

This clone was counted a few times. J is TRBJ1-1 and V is TRBV6-5; 7 positions match TRBD1. With V trimmed by 6 bases and J by 4 bases, 5 bases remained unmatched. Germline CDR1 is MNHEY and CDR2 is SVGAGI. The CDR3 is 13 amino acids. CDR3 residues: CASRTGEATEAFF. For the CDR3, the DNA is TGTGCCAGCAGAACAGGGGAGGCCACTGAAGCTTTCTTT.

J is TRBJ2-1 and V is TRBV7-9; D is unresolved. The CDR3 is 13 residues long. Per the germline V gene, CDR1 is SEHNR and CDR2 is FQNEAQ (reference sequence). Deletions cut 3 bases from V and 9 bases from J, with 12 bases between. CDR3 loop: CASSFISSSEQFF. The CDR3 nucleotides are TGTGCCAGCAGCTTCATATCATCGAGTGAGCAGTTCTTC.